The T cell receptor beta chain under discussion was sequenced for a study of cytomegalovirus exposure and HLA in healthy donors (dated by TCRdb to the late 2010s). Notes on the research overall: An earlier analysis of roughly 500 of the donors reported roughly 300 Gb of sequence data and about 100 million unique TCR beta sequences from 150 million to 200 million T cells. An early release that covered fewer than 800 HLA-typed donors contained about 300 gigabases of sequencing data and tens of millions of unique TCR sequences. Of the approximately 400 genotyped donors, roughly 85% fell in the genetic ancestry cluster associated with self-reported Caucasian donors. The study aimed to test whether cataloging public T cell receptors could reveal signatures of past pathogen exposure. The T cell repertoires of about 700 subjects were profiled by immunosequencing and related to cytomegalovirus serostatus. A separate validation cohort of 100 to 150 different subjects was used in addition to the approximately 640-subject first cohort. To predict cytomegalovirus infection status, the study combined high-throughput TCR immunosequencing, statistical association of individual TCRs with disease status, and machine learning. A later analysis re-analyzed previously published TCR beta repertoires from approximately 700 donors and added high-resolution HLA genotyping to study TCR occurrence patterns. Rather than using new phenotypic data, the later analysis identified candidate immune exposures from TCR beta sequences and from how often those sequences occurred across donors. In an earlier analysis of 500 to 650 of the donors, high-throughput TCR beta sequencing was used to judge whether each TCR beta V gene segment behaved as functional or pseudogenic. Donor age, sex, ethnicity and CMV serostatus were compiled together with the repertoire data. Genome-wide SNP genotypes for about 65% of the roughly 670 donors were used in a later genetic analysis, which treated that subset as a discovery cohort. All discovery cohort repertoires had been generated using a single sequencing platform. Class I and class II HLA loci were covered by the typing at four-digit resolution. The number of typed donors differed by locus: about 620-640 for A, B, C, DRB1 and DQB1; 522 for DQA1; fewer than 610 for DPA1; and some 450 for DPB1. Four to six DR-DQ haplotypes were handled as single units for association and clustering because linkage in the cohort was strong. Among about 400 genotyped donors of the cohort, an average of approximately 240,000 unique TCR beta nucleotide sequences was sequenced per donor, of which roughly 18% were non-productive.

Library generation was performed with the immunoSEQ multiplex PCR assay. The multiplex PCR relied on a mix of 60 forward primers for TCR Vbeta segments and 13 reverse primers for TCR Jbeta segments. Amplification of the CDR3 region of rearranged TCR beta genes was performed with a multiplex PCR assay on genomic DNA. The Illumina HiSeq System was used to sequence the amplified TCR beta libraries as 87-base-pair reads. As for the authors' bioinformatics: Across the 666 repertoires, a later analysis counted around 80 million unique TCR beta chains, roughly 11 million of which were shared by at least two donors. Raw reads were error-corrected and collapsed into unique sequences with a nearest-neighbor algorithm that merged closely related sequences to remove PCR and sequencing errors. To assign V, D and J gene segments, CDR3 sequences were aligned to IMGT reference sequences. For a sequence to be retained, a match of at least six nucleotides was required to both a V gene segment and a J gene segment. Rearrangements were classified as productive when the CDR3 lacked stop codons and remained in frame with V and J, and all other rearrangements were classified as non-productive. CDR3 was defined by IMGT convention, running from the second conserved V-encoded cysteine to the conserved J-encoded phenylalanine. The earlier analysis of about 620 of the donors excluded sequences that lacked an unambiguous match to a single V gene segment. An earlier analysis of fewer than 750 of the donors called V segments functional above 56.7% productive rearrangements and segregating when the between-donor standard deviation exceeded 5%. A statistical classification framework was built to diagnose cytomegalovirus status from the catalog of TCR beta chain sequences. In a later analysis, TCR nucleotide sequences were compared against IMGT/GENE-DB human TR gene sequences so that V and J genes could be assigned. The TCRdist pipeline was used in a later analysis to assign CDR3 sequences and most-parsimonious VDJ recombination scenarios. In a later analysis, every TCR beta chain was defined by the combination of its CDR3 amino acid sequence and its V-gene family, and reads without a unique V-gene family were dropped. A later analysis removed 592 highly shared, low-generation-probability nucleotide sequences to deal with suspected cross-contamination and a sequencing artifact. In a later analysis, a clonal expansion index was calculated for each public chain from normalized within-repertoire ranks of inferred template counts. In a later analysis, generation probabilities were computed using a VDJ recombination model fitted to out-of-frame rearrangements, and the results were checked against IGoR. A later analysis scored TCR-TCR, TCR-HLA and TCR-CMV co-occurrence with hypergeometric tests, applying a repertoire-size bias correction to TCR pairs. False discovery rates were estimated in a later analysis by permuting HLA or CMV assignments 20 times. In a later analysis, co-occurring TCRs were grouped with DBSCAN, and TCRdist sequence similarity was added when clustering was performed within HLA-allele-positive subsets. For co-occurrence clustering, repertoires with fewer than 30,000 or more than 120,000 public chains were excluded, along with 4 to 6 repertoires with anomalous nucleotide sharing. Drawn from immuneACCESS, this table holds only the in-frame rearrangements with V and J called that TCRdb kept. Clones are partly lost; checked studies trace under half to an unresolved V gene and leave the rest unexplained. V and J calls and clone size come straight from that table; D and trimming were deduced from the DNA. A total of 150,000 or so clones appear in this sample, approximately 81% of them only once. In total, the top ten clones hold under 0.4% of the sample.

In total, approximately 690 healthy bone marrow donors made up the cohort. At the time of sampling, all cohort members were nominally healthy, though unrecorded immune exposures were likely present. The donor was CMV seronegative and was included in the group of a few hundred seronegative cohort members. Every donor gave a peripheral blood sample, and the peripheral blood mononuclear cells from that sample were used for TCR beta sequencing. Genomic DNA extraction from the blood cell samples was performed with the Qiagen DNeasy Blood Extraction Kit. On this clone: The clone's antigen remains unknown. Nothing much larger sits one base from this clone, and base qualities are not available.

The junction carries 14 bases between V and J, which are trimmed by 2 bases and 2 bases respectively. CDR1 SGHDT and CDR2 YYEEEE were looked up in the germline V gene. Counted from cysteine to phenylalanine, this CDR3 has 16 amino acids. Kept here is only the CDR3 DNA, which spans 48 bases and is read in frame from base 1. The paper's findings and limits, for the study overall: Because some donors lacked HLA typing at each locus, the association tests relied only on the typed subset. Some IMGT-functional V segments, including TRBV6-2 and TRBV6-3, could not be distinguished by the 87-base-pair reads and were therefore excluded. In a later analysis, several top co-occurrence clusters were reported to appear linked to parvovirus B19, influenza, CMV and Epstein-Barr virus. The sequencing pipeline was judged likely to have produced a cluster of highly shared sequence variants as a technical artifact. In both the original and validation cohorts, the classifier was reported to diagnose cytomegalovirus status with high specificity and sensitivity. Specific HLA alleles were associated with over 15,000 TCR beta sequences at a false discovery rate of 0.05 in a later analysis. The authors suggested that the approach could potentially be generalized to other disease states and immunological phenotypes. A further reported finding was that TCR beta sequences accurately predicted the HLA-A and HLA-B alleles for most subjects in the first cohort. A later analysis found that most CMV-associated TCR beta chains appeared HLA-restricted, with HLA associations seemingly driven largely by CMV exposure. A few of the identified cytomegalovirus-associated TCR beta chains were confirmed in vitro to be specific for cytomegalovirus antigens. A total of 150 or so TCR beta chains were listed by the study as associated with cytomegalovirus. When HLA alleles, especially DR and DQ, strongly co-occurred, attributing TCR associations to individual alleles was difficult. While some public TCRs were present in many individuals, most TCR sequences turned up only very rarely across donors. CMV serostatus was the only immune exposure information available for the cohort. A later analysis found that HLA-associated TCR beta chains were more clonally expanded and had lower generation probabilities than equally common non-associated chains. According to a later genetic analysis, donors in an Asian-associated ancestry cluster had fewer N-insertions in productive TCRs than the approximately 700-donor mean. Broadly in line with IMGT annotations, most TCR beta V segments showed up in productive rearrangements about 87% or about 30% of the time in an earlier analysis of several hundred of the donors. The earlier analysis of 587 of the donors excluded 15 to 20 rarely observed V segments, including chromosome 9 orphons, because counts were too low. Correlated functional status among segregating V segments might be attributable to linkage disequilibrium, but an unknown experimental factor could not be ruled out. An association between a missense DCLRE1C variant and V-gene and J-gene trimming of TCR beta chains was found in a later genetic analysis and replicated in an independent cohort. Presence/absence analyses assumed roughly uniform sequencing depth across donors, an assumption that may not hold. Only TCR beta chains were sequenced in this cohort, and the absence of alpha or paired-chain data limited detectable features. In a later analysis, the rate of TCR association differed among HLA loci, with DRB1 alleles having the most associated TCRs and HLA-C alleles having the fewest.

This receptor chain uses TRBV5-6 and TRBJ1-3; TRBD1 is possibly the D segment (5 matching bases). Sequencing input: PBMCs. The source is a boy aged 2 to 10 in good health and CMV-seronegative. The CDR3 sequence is CASSLVGRVAGNTIYF. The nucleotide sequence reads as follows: TGTGCCAGCAGCTTAGTGGGCAGGGTGGCTGGAAACACCATATATTTT.